These 16 T cell receptor beta chains were sequenced from one sample in a study of metastatic and nonmetastatic thyroid tumors. TCRdb ran MiXCR on the PCR reads. Of 85,000 to 95,000 clones listed, 14% to 15% were seen once; the top ten hold 3.6%. Each patient came to thyroid surgery without any prior treatment (of any kind). Sequences were obtained from blood. Every receptor here comes from a female donor with papillary thyroid cancer or a benign thyroid nodule (not recorded which). Some clones in this sample may be carry-over from other donors' samples.

This clone occurred once. The V gene is TRBV30, the J gene TRBJ1-1; D gene uncertain. Germline CDR1 and CDR2: GTSNPN and SVGIG (reference sequence). V dropped 1 base and J dropped 2 bases, with 14 bases sitting between them. The CDR3 extends over 15 amino acids. The CDR3 nucleotides are TGTGCCTGGAGTGCCCCCGGACGGTGTAACACTGAAGCTTTCTTT. Its translation is CAWSAPGRCNTEAFF.

This clone was counted many times. The chain joins TRBV6-2 or TRBV6-3 to TRBJ2-4; 8 nucleotides match TRBD2. V dropped 4 bases and J dropped 8; count of bases not matched to a gene: 13. The CDR3 has 16 residues. Germline V CDR1 and CDR2: MNHEY, SVGEGT. The CDR3 sequence is CASSLEGSGEVHIQYF. In DNA, the CDR3 is TGTGCCAGCAGTTTGGAAGGTAGCGGGGAAGTACACATTCAGTACTTC.

About this clone itself: A much bigger clone sits one base away, suggesting this may be a read error. The V and J genes are TRBV20-1 and TRBJ2-5; D gene ambiguous. Deletions cut 5 bases from V and 6 bases from J, with 13 bases between. The CDR3 is 12 residues long. Germline assignment: CDR1 DFQATT and CDR2 SNEGSKA (reference sequence). In DNA form, the CDR3 reads TGCAGTGCTCTCGGGCCGCACAAGACCCAGTACTTC. This encodes CSALGPHKTQYF.

This clone was counted at least ten times. The chain recombines TRBV4-1 with TRBJ2-1; D call uncertain. Trimming cost V 1 base and J 5 bases, with 6 bases left between them. The CDR3 loop spans 13 amino acids. In germline, CDR1 is MGHRA, CDR2 YSYEKL. The CDR3 is CASSQVGNNEQFF. In nucleotides, the CDR3 is TGCGCCAGCAGCCAAGTGGGGAACAATGAGCAGTTCTTC.

This clone was counted ten times or more. The chain joins TRBV4-1 to TRBJ2-2; either TRBD1 or TRBD2 may supply D (5 bases each). Germline V CDR1 and CDR2: MGHRA, YSYEKL. CDR3 length: 17 residues. V lost 3 bases and J 2 bases, leaving 16 bases between the germline ends. The CDR3 protein is CASSQVVGAPNTGELFF. The DNA for the CDR3 is TGCGCCAGCAGCCAGGTAGTCGGGGCACCCAACACCGGGGAGCTGTTTTTT.

This clone was detected ten times or more. The chain employs TRBV3-1 and TRBJ1-4; D may be TRBD1 (5 bases). There are 15 residues in the CDR3. Germline assignment: CDR1 LGHDT and CDR2 YNNKEL (reference sequence). V was shortened by 1 base and J by 5 bases, with 11 bases between the two germline ends. The CDR3 DNA reads TGTGCCAGCAGCCAAGTTGGGGGGGGAAATGAAAAACTGTTTTTT. Amino acids: CASSQVGGGNEKLFF.

CDR3 protein: CASSSSGRGGLTDTQYF. DNA of the CDR3: TGTGCCAGCAGCTCCTCCGGGCGGGGAGGCCTCACAGATACGCAGTATTTT. This chain connects TRBV7-3 to TRBJ2-3; possible D gene TRBD2, 6 bases. The length of the CDR3 is 17 residues. Germline CDR1 is SGHTA and CDR2 is FQGTGA. V gave up 4 bases and J gave up 2 bases, with 19 bases separating them. The variable domain in full, with the rest retrieved from reference TRBV7-3 and TRBJ2-3, is GAGVSQTPSNKVTEKGKYVELRCDPISGHTALYWYRQSLGQGPEFLIYFQGTGAADDSGLPNDRFFAVRPEGSVSTLKIQRTERGDSAVYLCASSSSGRGGLTDTQYFGPGTRLTVL.

This clone was observed many times. V is TRBV6-1 and J is TRBJ2-1, with 12 nucleotides matching TRBD1. Unmatched junction bases numbered 13, after V lost 4 bases and J lost 6 bases. Germline-derived CDR1 and CDR2 are MNHNS and SASEGT. The CDR3 is 18 amino acids. CDR3 loop: CASSVQRGQGALFNEQFF. The CDR3 nucleotides read TGTGCCAGCAGTGTCCAAAGGGGACAGGGGGCTTTGTTCAATGAGCAGTTCTTC.

This clone was detected ten times or more. The chain recombines TRBV6-2 or TRBV6-3 with TRBJ1-2; 8 bases are shared with TRBD1. With V trimmed by 4 bases and J by 5 bases, 9 bases remained unmatched. The germline gives CDR1 MNHEY, CDR2 SVGEGT. The CDR3 is made up of 15 amino acids. The CDR3 region has the DNA TGTGCCAGCAGTTCCGGACAGGGCGGGGAGTATGGCTACACCTTC. Translating gives CASSSGQGGEYGYTF.

This clone has ten or more counts. This rearrangement joins TRBV30 to TRBJ1-2, with D tentatively TRBD1 (5 bases). Germline CDR1 GTSNPN, CDR2 SVGIG (reference sequence). The V end was cut by 0 bases, the J end by 8 bases, with 19 bases between. The CDR3 contains 15 residues. The CDR3 loop is CAWSVRGDSLGGYTF. CDR3 bases: TGTGCCTGGAGTGTACGGGGGGACTCACTCGGCGGCTACACCTTC.

Notes on this clone: Other DNA sequences within the sample encode an identical CDR3. The CDR3 spells CASSTWTGSRYNEQFF. CDR3 bases: TGCGCCAGCAGCACCTGGACAGGTAGCCGGTACAATGAGCAGTTCTTC. The chain joins TRBV5-1 to TRBJ2-1; 7 bases match TRBD1. Germline V gene sequence: CDR1 SGHRS, CDR2 YFSETQ. The CDR3 is 16 residues long. V trimming: 4 bases; J trimming: 4 bases; junction bases outside the gene matches: 11. Supplemented by reference TRBV5-1 and TRBJ2-1, the full variable domain reads KAGVTQTPRYLIKTRGQQVTLSCSPISGHRSVSWYQQTPGQGLQFLFEYFSETQRNKGNFPGRFSGRQFSNSRSEMNVSTLELGDSALYLCASSTWTGSRYNEQFFGPGTRLTVL.

The CDR3 here is CAITRTWGGNSPLHF. DNA of the CDR3: TGTGCCATCACCCGCACATGGGGCGGTAATTCACCCCTCCACTTT. V is TRBV10-3 and J is TRBJ1-6, with D perhaps matching TRBD1 (5 bases). The germline V gene has CDR1 ENHRY and CDR2 SYGVKD. Between the trimmed V and J ends, which lost 7 bases and 6 bases, there was a span of 16 bases. The CDR3 has 15 amino acids.

This clone was counted at least ten times. V is TRBV29-1 and J is TRBJ2-5; 7 nucleotides agree with TRBD1. Germline V lookup: CDR1 SQVTM, CDR2 ANQGSEA. V was clipped by 0 bases and J by 5 bases; unmatched bases: 9. The CDR3 consists of 15 residues. In nucleotides, the CDR3 is TGCAGCGTTGAAGATATTAGGGGGCGCGGGGAGACCCAGTACTTC. Translating it yields CSVEDIRGRGETQYF.

Remarks on this clone: Relative to the germline gene, one junction end is altered; a read error may explain this. V usage is TRBV3-1 and J usage is TRBJ1-1; tentative D call: TRBD1 (6 bases). Germline values: CDR1 LGHDT, CDR2 YNNKEL (reference sequence). The CDR3 sequence is 18 residues long. DNA for the CDR3: TGTGTCAGCAGCCAATATGGAGGGGACACACCAGGGAACACTGAAGCTTTCTTT. Translated: CVSSQYGGDTPGNTEAFF.

This clone was seen more than once but under ten times. A much more abundant neighbour one base away suggests this may be a read error. The V and J genes are TRBV9 and TRBJ1-2; D gene ambiguous. Trimming took off 4 bases at V and 5 bases at J, with 6 bases between the two ends. The CDR3 is made up of 11 amino acids. The germline V gene encodes CDR1 SGDLS and CDR2 YYNGEE. The CDR3 DNA reads as TGTGCCAGCAGCTCGGCATATGGCTACACCTTC. Encoded protein: CASSSAYGYTF.

At least ten counts were recorded for this clone. This chain uses TRBV5-1 with TRBJ1-2; possible D gene TRBD1, 6 bases. V was shortened by 4 bases and J by 3 bases, with 10 bases between the two germline ends. CDR1 is SGHRS and CDR2 is YFSETQ in the germline V gene. The CDR3 consists of 13 residues. The CDR3 DNA sequence: TGCGCCAGCAGCCGGGGACAACACTATGGCTACACCTTC. It codes for CASSRGQHYGYTF.